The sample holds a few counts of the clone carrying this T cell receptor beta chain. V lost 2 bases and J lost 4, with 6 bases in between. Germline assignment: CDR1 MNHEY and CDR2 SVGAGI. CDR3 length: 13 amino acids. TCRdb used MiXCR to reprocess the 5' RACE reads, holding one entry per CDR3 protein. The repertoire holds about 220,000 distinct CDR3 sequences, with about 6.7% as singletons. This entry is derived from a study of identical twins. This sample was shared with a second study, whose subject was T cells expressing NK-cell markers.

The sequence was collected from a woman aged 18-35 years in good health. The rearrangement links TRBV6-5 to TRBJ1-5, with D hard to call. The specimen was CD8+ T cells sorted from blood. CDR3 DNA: TGTGCCAGCAGTTACAGTTGGAATCAGCCCCAGCATTTT. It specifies CASSYSWNQPQHF.